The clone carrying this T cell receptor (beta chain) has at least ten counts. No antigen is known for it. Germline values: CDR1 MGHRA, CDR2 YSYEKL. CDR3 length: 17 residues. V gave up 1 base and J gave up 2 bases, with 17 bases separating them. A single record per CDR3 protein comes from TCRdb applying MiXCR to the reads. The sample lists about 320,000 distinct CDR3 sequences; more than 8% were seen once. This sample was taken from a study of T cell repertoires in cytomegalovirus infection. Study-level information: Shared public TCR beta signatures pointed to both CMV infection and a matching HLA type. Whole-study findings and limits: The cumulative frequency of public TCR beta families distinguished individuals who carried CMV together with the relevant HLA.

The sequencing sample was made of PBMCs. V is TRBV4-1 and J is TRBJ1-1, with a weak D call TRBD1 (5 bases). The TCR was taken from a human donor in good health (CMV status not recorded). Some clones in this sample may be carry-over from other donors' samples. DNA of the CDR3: TGCGCCAGCAGCCAAGTTTTCGGGGGGGGATTAAACACTGAAGCTTTCTTT. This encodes CASSQVFGGGLNTEAFF.